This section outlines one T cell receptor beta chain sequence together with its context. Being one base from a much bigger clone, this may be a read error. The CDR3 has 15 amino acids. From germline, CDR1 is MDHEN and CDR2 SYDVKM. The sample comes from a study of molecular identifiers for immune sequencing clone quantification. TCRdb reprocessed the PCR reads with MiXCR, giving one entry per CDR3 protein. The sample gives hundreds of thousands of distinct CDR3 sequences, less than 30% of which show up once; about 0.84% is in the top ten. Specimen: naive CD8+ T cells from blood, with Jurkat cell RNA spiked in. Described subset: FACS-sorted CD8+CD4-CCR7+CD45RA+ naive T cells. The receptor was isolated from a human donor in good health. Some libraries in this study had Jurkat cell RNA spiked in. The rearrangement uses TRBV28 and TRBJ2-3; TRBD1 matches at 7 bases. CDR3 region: CASSVSRGRADTEYF. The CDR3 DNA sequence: TGTGCCAGCAGTGTATCTAGGGGGCGGGCAGATACGGAGTATTTT.